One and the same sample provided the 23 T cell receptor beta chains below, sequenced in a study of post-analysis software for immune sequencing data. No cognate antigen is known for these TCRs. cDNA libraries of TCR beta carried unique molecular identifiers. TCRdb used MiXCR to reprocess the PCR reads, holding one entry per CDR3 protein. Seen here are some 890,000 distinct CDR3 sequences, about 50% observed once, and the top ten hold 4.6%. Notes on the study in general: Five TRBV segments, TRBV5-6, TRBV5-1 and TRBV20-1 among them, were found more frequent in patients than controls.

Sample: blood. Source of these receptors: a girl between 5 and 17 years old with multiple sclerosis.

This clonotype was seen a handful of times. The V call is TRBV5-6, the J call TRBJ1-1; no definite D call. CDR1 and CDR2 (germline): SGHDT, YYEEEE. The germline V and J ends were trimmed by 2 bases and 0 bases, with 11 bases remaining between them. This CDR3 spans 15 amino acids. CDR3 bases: TGTGCCAGCAGCTTTTTGAACACAGTGAACACTGAAGCTTTCTTT. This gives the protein CASSFLNTVNTEAFF.

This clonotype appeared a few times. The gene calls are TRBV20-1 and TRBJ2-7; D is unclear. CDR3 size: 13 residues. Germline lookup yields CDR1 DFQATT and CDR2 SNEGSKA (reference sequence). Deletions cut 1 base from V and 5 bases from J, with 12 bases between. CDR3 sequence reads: CSARVPGLDEQYF. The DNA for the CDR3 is TGCAGTGCTAGAGTTCCGGGTCTCGACGAGCAGTACTTC.

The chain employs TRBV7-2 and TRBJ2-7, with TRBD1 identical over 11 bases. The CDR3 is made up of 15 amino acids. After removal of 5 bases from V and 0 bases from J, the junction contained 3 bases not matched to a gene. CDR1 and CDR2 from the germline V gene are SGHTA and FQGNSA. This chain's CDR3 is CASSHGQGASYEQYF. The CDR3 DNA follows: TGTGCCAGCAGCCACGGACAGGGGGCCTCCTACGAGCAGTACTTC.

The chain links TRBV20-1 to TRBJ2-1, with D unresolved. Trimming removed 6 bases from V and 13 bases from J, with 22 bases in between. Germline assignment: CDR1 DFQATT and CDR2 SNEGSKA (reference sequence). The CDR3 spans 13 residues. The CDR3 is CSAGGGFEETQFF. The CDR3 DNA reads TGCAGTGCGGGTGGCGGATTTGAAGAGACCCAGTTCTTC.

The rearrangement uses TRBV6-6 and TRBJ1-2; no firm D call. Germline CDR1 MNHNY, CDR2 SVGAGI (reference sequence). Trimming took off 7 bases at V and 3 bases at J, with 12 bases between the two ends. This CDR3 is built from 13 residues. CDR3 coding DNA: TGTGCCAGCACCTTAGACACAGACTATGGCTACACCTTC. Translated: CASTLDTDYGYTF.

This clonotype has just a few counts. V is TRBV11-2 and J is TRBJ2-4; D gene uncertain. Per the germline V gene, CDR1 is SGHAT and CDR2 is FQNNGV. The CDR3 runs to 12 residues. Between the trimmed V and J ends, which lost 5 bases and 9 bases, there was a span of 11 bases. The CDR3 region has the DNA TGTGCCAGCAGCCCGGCTTCGGGCATTCAGTACTTC. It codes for CASSPASGIQYF. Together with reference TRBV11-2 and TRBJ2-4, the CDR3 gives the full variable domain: EAGVAQSPRYKIIEKRQSVAFWCNPISGHATLYWYQQILGQGPKLLIQFQNNGVVDDSQLPKDRFSAERLKGVDSTLKIQPAKLEDSAVYLCASSPASGIQYFGAGTRLSVL.

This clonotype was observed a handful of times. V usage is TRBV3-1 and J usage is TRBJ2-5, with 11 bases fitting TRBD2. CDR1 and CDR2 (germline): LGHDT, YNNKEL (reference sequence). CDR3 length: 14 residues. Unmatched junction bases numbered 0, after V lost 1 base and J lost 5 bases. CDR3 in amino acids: CASSQVAGGETQYF. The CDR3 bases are TGTGCCAGCAGCCAAGTAGCGGGAGGGGAGACCCAGTACTTC.

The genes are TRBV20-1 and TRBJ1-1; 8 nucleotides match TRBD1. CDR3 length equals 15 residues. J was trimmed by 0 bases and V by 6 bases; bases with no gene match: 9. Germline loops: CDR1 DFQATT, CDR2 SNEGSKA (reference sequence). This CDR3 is CSALGTGSMNTEAFF. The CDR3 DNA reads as TGCAGTGCCTTGGGGACAGGATCCATGAACACTGAAGCTTTCTTT.

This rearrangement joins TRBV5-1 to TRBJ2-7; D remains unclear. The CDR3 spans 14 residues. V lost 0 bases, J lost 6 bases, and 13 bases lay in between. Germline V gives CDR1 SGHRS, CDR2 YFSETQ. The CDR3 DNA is TGCGCCAGCAGCTTGGGACCTGCTACAGCCGAGCAGTACTTC. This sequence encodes CASSLGPATAEQYF. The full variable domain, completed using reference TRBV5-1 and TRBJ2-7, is KAGVTQTPRYLIKTRGQQVTLSCSPISGHRSVSWYQQTPGQGLQFLFEYFSETQRNKGNFPGRFSGRQFSNSRSEMNVSTLELGDSALYLCASSLGPATAEQYFGPGTRLTVT.

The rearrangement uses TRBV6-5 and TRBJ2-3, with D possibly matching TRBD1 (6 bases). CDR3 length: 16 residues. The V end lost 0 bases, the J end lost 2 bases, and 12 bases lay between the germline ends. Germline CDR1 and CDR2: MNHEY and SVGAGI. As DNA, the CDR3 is TGTGCCAGCAGTTACTCCCGGGGACAACACACAGATACGCAGTATTTT. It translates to CASSYSRGQHTDTQYF.

The chain's CDR3 is CSARLAGNCNEQFF. The CDR3 DNA follows: TGCAGTGCTAGGCTAGCGGGGAATTGCAATGAGCAGTTCTTC. The chain recombines TRBV20-1 with TRBJ2-1; TRBD2 matches at 9 bases. This CDR3 has 14 amino acids. The germline V gene encodes CDR1 DFQATT and CDR2 SNEGSKA (reference sequence). With V trimmed by 3 bases and J by 6 bases, 6 bases remained unmatched.

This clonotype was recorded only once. CDR3 sequence reads: CSAPTASYEQYF. The CDR3 bases are TGCAGTGCTCCCACAGCCTCCTACGAGCAGTACTTC. The rearrangement links TRBV20-1 to TRBJ2-7; D unresolved. The V gene's germline CDR1 is DFQATT and CDR2 SNEGSKA (reference sequence). The CDR3 runs to 12 residues. V gave up 5 bases and J gave up 0 bases, with 8 bases separating them.

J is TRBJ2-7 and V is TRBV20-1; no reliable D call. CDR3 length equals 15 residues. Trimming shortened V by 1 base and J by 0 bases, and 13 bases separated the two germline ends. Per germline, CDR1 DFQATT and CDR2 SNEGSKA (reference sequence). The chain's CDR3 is CSARGPGRRSYEQYF. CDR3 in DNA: TGCAGTGCTAGAGGCCCCGGTCGCCGCTCCTACGAGCAGTACTTC.

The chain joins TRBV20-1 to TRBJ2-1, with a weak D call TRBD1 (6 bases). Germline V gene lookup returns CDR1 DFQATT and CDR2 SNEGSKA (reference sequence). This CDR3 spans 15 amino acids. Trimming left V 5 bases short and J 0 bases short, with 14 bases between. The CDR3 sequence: CSACRDTNSYNEQFF. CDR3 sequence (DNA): TGCAGTGCTTGCAGGGACACAAACTCCTACAATGAGCAGTTCTTC.

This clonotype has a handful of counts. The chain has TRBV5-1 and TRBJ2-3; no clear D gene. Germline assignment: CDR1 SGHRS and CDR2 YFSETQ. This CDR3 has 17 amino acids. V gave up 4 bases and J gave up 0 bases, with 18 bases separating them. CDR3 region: CASSHQGSLPSTDTQYF. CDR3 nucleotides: TGCGCCAGCAGCCACCAAGGCAGCTTGCCTAGCACAGATACGCAGTATTTT.

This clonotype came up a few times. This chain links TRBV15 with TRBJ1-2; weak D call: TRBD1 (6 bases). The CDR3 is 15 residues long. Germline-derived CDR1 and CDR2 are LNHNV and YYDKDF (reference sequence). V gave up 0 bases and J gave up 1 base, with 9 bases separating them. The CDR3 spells CATSREQGINYGYTF. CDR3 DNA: TGTGCCACCAGCAGAGAACAGGGAATTAACTATGGCTACACCTTC.

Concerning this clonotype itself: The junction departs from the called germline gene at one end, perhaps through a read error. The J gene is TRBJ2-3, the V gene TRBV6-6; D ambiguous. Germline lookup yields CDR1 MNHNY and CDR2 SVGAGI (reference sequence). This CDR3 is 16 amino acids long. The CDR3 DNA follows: TGTGCCAGCACCAGAAACACCGCCGTTAGCATAGATACGCAGTATTTT. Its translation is CASTRNTAVSIDTQYF.

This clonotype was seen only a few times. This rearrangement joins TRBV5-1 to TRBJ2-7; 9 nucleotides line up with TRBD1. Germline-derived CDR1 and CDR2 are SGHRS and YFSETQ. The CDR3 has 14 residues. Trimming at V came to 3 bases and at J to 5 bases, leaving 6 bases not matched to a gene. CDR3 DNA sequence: TGCGCCAGCAGCTACGGACAGGGGATAAACGAGCAGTACTTC. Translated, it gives CASSYGQGINEQYF.

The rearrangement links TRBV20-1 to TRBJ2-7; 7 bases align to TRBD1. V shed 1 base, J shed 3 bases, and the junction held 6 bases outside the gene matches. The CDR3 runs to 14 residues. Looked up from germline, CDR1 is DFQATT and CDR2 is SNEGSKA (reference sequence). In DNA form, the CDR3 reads TGCAGTGCTAGAGCCAGGACAGGCAACTACGAGCAGTACTTC. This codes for CSARARTGNYEQYF.

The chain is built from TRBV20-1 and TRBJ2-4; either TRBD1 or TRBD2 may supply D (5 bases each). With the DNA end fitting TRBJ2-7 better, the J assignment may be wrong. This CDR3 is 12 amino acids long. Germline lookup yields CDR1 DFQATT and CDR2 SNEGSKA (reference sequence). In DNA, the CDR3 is TGCAGTGCTCCCGGGGCGATCGACGAGCAGTACTTC. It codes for CSAPGAIDEQYF.

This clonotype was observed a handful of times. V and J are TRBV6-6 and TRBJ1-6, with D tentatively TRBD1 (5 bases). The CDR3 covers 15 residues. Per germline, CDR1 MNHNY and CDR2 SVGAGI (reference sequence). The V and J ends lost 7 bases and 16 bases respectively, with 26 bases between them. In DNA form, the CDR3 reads TGTGCCAGCAATCAACTGCGGGCGGGGGAGGCTCCTCTCCACTTT. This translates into CASNQLRAGEAPLHF.

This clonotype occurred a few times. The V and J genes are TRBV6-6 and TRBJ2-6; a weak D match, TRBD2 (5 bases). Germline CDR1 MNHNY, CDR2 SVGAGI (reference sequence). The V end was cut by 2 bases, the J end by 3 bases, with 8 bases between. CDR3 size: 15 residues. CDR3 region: CASSYRTDGANVLTF. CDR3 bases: TGTGCCAGCAGTTACCGGACTGATGGGGCCAACGTCCTGACTTTC.

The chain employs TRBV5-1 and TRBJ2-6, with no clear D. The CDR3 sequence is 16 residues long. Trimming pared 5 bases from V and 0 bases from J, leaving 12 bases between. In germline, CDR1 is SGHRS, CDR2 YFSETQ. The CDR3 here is CASSQGLPSGANVLTF. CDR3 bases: TGCGCCAGCAGTCAAGGTCTCCCCTCTGGGGCCAACGTCCTGACTTTC.